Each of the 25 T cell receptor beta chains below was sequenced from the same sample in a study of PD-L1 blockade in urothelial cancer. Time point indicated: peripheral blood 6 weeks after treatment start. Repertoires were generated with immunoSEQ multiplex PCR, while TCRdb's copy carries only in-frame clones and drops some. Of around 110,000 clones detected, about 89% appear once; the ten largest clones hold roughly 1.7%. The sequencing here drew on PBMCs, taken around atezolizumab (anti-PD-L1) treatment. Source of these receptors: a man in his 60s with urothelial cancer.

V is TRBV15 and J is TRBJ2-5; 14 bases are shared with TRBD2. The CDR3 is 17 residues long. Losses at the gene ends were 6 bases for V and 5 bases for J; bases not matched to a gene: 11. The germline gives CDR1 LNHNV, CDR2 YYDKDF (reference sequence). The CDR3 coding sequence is TGTGCCACCAGTGCCGGGACTAGCGGGGGAAGTCTGGAGACCCAGTACTTC. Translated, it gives CATSAGTSGGSLETQYF.

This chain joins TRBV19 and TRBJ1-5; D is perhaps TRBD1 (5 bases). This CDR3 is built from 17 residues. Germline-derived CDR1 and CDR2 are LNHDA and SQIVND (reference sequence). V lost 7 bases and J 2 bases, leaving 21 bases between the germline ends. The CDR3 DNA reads TGTGCCAGTACTCCTTCGGAGGGGATAGAGGGCAATCAGCCCCAGCATTTT. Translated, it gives CASTPSEGIEGNQPQHF. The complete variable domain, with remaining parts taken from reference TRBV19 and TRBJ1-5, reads DGGITQSPKYLFRKEGQNVTLSCEQNLNHDAMYWYRQDPGQGLRLIYYSQIVNDFQKGDIAEGYSVSREKKESFPLTVTSAQKNPTAFYLCASTPSEGIEGNQPQHFGDGTRLSIL.

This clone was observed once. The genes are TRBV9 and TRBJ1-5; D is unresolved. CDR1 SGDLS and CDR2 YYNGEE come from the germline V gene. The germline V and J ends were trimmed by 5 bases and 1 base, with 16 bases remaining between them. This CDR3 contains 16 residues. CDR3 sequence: CASSRMRGGSNQPQHF. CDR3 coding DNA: TGTGCCAGCAGTCGGATGAGAGGAGGGAGCAATCAGCCCCAGCATTTT.

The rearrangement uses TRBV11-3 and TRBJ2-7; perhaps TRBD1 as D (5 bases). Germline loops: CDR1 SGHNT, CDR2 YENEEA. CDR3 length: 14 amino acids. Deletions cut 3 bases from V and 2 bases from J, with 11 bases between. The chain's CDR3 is CASSFRDFAYEQYF. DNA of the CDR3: TGTGCCAGCAGCTTCAGGGATTTTGCCTACGAGCAGTACTTC. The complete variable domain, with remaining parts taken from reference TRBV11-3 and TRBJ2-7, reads EAGVVQSPRYKIIEKKQPVAFWCNPISGHNTLYWYLQNLGQGPELLIRYENEEAVDDSQLPKDRFSAERLKGVDSTLKIQPAELGDSAVYLCASSFRDFAYEQYFGPGTRLTVT.

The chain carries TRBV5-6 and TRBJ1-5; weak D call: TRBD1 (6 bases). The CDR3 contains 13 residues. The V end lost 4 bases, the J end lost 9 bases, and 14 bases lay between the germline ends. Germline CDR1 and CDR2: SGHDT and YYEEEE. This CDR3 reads CASSIREGGPQHF. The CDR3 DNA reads TGTGCCAGCAGCATCCGGGAGGGGGGGCCCCAGCATTTT.

The CDR3: CASSTRTGPAYEQYF. The CDR3 nucleotides read TGTGCCAGTAGTACCCGGACAGGGCCCGCCTACGAGCAGTACTTC. The chain recombines TRBV19 with TRBJ2-7; TRBD1 matches at 8 bases. With V trimmed by 4 bases and J by 2 bases, 7 bases remained unmatched. This CDR3 spans 15 amino acids. Germline V gives CDR1 LNHDA, CDR2 SQIVND (reference sequence).

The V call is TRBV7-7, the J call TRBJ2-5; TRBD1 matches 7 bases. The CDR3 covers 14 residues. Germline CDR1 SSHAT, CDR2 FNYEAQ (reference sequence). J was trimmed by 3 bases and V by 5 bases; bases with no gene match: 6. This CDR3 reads CASSVGTAKETQYF. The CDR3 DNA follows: TGTGCCAGCAGCGTCGGGACAGCAAAAGAGACCCAGTACTTC.

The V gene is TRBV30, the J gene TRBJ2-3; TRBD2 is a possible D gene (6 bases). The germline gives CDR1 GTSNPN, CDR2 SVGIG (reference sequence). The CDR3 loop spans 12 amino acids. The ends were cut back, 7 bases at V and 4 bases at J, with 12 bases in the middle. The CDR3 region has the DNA TGTGCCTCCGCCCCGGGGGCAGATACGCAGTATTTT. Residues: CASAPGADTQYF. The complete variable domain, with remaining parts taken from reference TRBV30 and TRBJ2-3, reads SQTIHQWPATLVQPVGSPLSLECTVEGTSNPNLYWYRQAAGRGLQLLFYSVGIGQISSEVPQNLSASRPQDRQFILSSKKLLLSDSGFYLCASAPGADTQYFGPGTRLTVL.

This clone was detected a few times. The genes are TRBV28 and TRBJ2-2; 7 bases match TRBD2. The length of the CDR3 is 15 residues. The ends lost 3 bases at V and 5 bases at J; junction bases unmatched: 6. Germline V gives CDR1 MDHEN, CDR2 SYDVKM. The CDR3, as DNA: TGTGCCAGCAGTTTCAGCGGGGCCATGACCGGGGAGCTGTTTTTT. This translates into CASSFSGAMTGELFF. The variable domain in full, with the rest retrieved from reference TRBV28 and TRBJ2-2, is DVKVTQSSRYLVKRTGEKVFLECVQDMDHENMFWYRQDPGLGLRLIYFSYDVKMKEKGDIPEGYSVSREKKERFSLILESASTNQTSMYLCASSFSGAMTGELFFGEGSRLTVL.

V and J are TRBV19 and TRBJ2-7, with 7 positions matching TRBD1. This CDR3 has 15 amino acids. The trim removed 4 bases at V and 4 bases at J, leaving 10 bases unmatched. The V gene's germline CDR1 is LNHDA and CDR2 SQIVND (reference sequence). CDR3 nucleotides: TGTGCCAGTAGTACTACAGGGGAGCCCACTTACGAGCAGTACTTC. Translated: CASSTTGEPTYEQYF.

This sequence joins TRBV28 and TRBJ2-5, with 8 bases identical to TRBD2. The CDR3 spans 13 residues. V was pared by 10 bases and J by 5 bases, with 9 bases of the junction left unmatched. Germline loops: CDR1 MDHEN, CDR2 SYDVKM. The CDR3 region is CATSGSKGETQYF. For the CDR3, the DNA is TGTGCCACCAGCGGGAGTAAGGGGGAGACCCAGTACTTC.

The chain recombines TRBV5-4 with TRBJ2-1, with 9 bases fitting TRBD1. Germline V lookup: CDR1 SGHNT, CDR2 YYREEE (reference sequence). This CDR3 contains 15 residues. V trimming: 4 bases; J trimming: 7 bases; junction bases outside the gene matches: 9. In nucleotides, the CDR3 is TGTGCCAGCAGCCTCGAGACAGGGGGAGGGAATGAGCAGTTCTTC. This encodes CASSLETGGGNEQFF.

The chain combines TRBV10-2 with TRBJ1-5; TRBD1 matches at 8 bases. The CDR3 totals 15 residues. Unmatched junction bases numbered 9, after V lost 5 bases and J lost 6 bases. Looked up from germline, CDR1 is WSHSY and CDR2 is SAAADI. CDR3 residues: CASSPPTGVVQPQHF. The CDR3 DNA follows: TGCGCCAGCAGTCCGCCGACAGGGGTCGTTCAGCCCCAGCATTTT.

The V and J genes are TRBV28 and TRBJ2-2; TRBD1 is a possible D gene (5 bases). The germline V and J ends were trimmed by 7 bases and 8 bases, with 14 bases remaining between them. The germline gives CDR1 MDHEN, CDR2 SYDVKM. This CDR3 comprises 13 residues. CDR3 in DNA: TGTGCCAGCACGACAGATCTAATAGGGGAGCTGTTTTTT. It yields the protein CASTTDLIGELFF.

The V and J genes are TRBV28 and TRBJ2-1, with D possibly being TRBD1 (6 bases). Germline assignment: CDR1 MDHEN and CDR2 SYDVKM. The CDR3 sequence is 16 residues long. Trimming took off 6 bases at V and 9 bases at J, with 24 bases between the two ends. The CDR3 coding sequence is TGTGCCAGCAGCCCATCGACAGGATTTTGGGAGAGTGAGCAGTTCTTC. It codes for CASSPSTGFWESEQFF. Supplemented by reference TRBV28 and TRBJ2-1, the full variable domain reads DVKVTQSSRYLVKRTGEKVFLECVQDMDHENMFWYRQDPGLGLRLIYFSYDVKMKEKGDIPEGYSVSREKKERFSLILESASTNQTSMYLCASSPSTGFWESEQFFGPGTRLTVL.

CDR3 nucleotides: TGCGCCAGCAGCTTGGGAAACAGCCAAGAGACCCAGTACTTC. Residues: CASSLGNSQETQYF. The rearrangement joins TRBV5-1 to TRBJ2-5; D is unclear. This CDR3 has 14 amino acids. CDR1 and CDR2 from the germline V gene are SGHRS and YFSETQ. Trimming took 0 bases from V and 1 from J, leaving 7 bases between them. The variable domain in full, completed from reference TRBV5-1 and TRBJ2-5, reads KAGVTQTPRYLIKTRGQQVTLSCSPISGHRSVSWYQQTPGQGLQFLFEYFSETQRNKGNFPGRFSGRQFSNSRSEMNVSTLELGDSALYLCASSLGNSQETQYFGPGTRLLVL.

The CDR3 protein is CASSPQGNSNQPQHF. CDR3 in DNA: TGTGCCAGCAGTCCACAGGGTAATAGCAATCAGCCCCAGCATTTT. The rearrangement joins TRBV2 to TRBJ1-5; D may be TRBD1 (6 bases). V lost 5 bases and J 0 bases, leaving 11 bases between the germline ends. The CDR3 sequence is 15 residues long. Germline loops: CDR1 SNHLY, CDR2 FYNNEI.

The CDR3 DNA follows: TGTGCCAGTAGCCCGTCAAGTGGGACAGGGGGGCAGCCCCAGCATTTT. It codes for CASSPSSGTGGQPQHF. V gene TRBV19 combines with J gene TRBJ1-5; 11 bases align to TRBD1. Germline CDR1 and CDR2: LNHDA and SQIVND (reference sequence). With V trimmed by 6 bases and J by 7 bases, 11 bases remained unmatched. The CDR3 covers 16 residues.

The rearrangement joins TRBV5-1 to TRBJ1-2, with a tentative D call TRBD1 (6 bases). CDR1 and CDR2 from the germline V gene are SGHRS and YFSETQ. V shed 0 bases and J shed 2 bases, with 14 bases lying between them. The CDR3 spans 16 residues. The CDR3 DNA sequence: TGCGCCAGCAGCTTGGAGGTACAGGGAGCCAACTATGGCTACACCTTC. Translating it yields CASSLEVQGANYGYTF. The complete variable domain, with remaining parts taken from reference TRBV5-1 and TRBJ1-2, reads KAGVTQTPRYLIKTRGQQVTLSCSPISGHRSVSWYQQTPGQGLQFLFEYFSETQRNKGNFPGRFSGRQFSNSRSEMNVSTLELGDSALYLCASSLEVQGANYGYTFGSGTRLTVV.

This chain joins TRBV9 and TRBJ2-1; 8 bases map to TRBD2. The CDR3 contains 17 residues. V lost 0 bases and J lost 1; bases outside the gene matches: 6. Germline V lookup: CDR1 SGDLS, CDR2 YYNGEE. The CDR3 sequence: CASSVDEREWSYNEQFF. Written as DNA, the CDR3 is TGTGCCAGCAGCGTAGATGAGCGGGAGTGGTCCTACAATGAGCAGTTCTTC.

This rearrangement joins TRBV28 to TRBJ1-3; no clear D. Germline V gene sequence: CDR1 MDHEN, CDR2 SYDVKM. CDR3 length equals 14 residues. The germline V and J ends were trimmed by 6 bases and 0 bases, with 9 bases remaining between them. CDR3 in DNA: TGTGCCAGCAGGGGCCTCGGCTCTGGAAACACCATATATTTT. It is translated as CASRGLGSGNTIYF.

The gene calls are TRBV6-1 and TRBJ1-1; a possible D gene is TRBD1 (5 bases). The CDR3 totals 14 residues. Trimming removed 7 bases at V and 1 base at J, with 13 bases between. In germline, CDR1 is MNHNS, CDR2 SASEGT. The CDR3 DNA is TGTGCCAGCACCACCTGGGGGGGGAACACTGAAGCTTTCTTT. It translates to CASTTWGGNTEAFF.

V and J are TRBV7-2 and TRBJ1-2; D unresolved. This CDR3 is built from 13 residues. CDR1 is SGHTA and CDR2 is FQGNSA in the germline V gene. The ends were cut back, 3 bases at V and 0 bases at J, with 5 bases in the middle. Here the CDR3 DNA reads TGTGCCAGCAGCTTCGACTCTAACTATGGCTACACCTTC. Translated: CASSFDSNYGYTF.

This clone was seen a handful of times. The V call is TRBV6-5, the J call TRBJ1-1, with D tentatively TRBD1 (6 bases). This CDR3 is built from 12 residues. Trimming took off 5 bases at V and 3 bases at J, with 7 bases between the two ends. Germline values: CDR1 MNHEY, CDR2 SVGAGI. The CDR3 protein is CASSGQYTEAFF. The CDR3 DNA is TGTGCCAGCAGTGGACAGTACACTGAAGCTTTCTTT.

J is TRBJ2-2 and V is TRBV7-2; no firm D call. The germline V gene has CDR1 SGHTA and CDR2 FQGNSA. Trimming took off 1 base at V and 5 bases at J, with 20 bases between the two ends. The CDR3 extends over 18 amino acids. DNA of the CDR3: TGTGCCAGCAGCTTAGGCCGTTCCGGGTCCATTAGAACCGGGGAGCTGTTTTTT. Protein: CASSLGRSGSIRTGELFF.